Below, 4 T cell receptor beta chains from the same sample are listed, as sequenced in a study of blood T cell repertoires in COVID-19. Sequencing was performed with immunoSEQ multiplex PCR; in TCRdb, only in-frame clones are kept and a portion is missing. The sample records a few hundred thousand clones, about 87% being singletons. The sequencing sample was made of peripheral blood. These receptors were obtained from a woman aged 25 to 45 who had recovered from COVID-19.

The gene calls are TRBV5-1 and TRBJ1-6; 7 bases fit TRBD1. Per germline, CDR1 SGHRS and CDR2 YFSETQ. The CDR3 runs 14 residues. J was trimmed by 5 bases and V by 5 bases; bases with no gene match: 4. The CDR3 DNA sequence: TGCGCCAGCAGATCCGACAGGGATAATTCACCCCTCCACTTT. It yields the protein CASRSDRDNSPLHF.

The V and J genes are TRBV19 and TRBJ2-5, with no clear D. The V end lost 5 bases, the J end lost 2 bases, and 6 bases lay between the germline ends. Germline V gives CDR1 LNHDA, CDR2 SQIVND (reference sequence). The CDR3 contains 12 residues. The CDR3 loop is CASSASQETQYF. CDR3 in DNA: TGTGCCAGTAGTGCCAGTCAAGAGACCCAGTACTTC. The full variable domain, in which reference TRBV19 and TRBJ2-5 provide the parts outside the CDR3, is DGGITQSPKYLFRKEGQNVTLSCEQNLNHDAMYWYRQDPGQGLRLIYYSQIVNDFQKGDIAEGYSVSREKKESFPLTVTSAQKNPTAFYLCASSASQETQYFGPGTRLLVL.

A single count supports this clone. The chain has TRBV6-5 and TRBJ2-7, with a possible D match to TRBD2 (5 bases). V was cut by 4 bases and J by 2 bases, with 15 bases left in between. CDR3 length equals 15 residues. Looked up from germline, CDR1 is MNHEY and CDR2 is SVGAGI. CDR3 sequence reads: CASSSAGVVAYEQYF. In DNA form, the CDR3 reads TGTGCCAGCAGTTCGGCCGGGGTAGTTGCCTACGAGCAGTACTTC.

The V call is TRBV7-9, the J call TRBJ1-2; tentative D call: TRBD1 (6 bases). Germline CDR1 SEHNR, CDR2 FQNEAQ (reference sequence). There are 15 residues in the CDR3. V was clipped by 4 bases and J by 1 base, with 13 bases between them. The CDR3 sequence: CASSSDRPNNYGYTF. The CDR3 DNA is TGTGCCAGCAGCTCAGACAGGCCGAATAACTATGGCTACACCTTC.